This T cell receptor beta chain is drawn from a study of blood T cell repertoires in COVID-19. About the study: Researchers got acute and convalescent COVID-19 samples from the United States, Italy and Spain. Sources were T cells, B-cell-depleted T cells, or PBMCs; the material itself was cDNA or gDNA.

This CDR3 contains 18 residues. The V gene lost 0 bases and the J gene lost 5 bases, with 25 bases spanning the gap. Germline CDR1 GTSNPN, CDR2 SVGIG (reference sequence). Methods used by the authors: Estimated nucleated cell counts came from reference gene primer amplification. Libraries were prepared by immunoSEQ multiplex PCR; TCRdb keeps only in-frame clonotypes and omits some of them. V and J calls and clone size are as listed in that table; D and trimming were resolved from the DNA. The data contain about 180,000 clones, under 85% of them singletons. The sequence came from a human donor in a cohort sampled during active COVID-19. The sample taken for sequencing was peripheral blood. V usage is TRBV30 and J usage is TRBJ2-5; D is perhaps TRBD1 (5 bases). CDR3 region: CAWSVRWADKSKGETQYF. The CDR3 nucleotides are TGTGCCTGGAGTGTACGATGGGCAGACAAATCTAAGGGGGAGACCCAGTACTTC.